This TCR beta chain was sequenced in a study of siplizumab effects on memory and regulatory T cells. The method was immunoSEQ multiplex PCR; TCRdb's version includes in-frame clones alone and lacks a portion of them. The sample gives about 120,000 clones, 85% to 95% of which show up once; over 0.15% is in the top ten. A word on this clone: Its target is unknown.

Study-level points and caveats: Tregs that proliferated in siplizumab cultures did not have their suppressive function confirmed.

The specimen sequenced was non-Treg CD4+ T cells sorted from blood. This receptor was obtained from a human donor in good health.

The CDR3 DNA follows: TGTGCTAGTGGTTCCCCTCACCCGGAGGGGAACACTGAAGCTTTCTTT. It yields the protein CASGSPHPEGNTEAFF. The chain links TRBV12-5 to TRBJ1-1; no clear D. This CDR3 has 16 residues. Germline V CDR1 and CDR2: LGHNT, FRNRAP. Deletions cut 4 bases from V and 1 base from J, with 16 bases between. The variable domain in full, with the rest retrieved from reference TRBV12-5 and TRBJ1-1, is DARVTQTPRHKVTEMGQEVTMRCQPILGHNTVFWYRQTMMQGLELLAYFRNRAPLDDSGMPKDRFSAEMPDATLATLKIQPSEPRDSAVYFCASGSPHPEGNTEAFFGQGTRLTVV.